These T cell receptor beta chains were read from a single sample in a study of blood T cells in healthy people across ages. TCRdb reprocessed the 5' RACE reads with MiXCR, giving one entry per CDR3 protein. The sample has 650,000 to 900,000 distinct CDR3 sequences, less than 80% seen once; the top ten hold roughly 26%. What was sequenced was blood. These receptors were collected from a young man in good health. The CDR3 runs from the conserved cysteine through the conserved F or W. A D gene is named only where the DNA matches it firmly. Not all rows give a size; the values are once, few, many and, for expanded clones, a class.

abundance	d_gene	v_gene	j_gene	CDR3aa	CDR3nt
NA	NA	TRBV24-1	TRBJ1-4	CATSRAGTEKLFF	TGTGCCACCAGTCGAGCTGGCACGGAAAAACTGTTTTTT
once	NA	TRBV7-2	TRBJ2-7	CASSLQGIAHEQYF	TGTGCCAGCAGCTTACAGGGGATCGCACATGAGCAGTACTTC
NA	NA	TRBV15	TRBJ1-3	CATSRDLASYSGNTIYF	TGTGCCACCAGCAGAGATTTGGCTTCCTACTCTGGAAACACCATATATTTT
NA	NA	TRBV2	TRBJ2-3	CAIPRGTGTDTQYF	TGTGCCATCCCCCGAGGGACTGGCACAGATACGCAGTATTTT
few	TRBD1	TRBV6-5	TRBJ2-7	CASSYSGDRVPYEQYF	TGTGCCAGCAGTTACTCCGGGGACAGGGTGCCCTACGAGCAGTACTTC
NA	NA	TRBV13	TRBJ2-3	CASSFRPESTDTQYF	TGTGCCAGCAGCTTCAGGCCCGAGAGCACAGATACGCAGTATTTT
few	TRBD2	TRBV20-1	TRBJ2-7	CSARALAGDYEQYF	TGCAGTGCTAGAGCCCTAGCGGGGGACTACGAGCAGTACTTC
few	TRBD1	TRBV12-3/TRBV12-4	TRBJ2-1	CASSSDRGGNEQFF	TGTGCCAGCAGTTCAGACAGGGGCGGGAATGAGCAGTTCTTC
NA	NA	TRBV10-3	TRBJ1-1	CAISEDSMNTEAFF	TGTGCCATCAGTGAAGACAGCATGAACACTGAAGCTTTCTTT
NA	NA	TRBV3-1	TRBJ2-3	CASSQDRFRTDTQYF	TGTGCCAGCAGCCAAGACAGGTTTCGCACAGATACGCAGTATTTT
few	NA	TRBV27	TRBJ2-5	CASSPSSLSETQYF	TGTGCCAGCAGTCCTTCGAGTCTCTCGGAGACCCAGTACTTC
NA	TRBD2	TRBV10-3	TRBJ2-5	CAISPGTNEETQYF	TGTGCCATCAGCCCCGGGACTAACGAAGAGACCCAGTACTTC
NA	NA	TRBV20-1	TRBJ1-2	CSATPPGYGYTF	TGCAGTGCCACCCCTCCAGGGTATGGCTACACCTTC
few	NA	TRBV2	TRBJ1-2	CASRALGENGYTF	TGTGCCAGCAGAGCTTTAGGAGAAAATGGCTACACCTTC
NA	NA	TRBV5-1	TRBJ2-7	CTSSLTVTYEQYF	TGCACCAGCAGCTTGACAGTGACCTACGAGCAGTACTTC
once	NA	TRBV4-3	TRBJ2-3	CASSLEGRFDTQYF	TGCGCCAGCAGCCTCGAAGGACGGTTCGATACGCAGTATTTT
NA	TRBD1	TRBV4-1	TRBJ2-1	CASSPTGSDEQFF	TGCGCCAGCAGCCCGACAGGGTCGGATGAGCAGTTCTTC
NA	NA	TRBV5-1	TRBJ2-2	CASSLEASASGELFF	TGCGCCAGCAGCTTGGAAGCTAGCGCTAGCGGGGAGCTGTTTTTT
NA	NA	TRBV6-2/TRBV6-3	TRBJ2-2	CASSDTGRTGELFF	TGTGCCAGCAGCGACACAGGAAGGACCGGGGAGCTGTTTTTT
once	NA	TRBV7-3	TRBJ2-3	CASSPQTSEGGDTQYF	TGTGCCAGCAGCCCCCAAACTAGCGAAGGGGGAGATACGCAGTATTTT
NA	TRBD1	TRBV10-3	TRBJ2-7	CAGGDREDEQYF	TGTGCCGGTGGGGACAGGGAGGACGAGCAGTACTTC
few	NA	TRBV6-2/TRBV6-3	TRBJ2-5	CASSIYKGEQYF	TGTGCCAGCAGTATCTACAAGGGGGAGCAGTACTTC
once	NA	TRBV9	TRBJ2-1	CASSVDEWAVYNEQFF	TGTGCCAGCAGCGTAGATGAATGGGCTGTTTACAATGAGCAGTTCTTC
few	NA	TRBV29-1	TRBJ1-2	CSVGGSPNYGYTF	TGCAGCGTGGGGGGGAGCCCTAACTATGGCTACACCTTC
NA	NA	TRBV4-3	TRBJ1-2	CASSQESRDYGYTF	TGCGCCAGCAGCCAAGAGAGTCGGGACTATGGCTACACCTTC
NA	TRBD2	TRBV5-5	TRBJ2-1	CASSLTPTGGYNEQFF	TGTGCCAGCAGCTTGACTCCGACGGGGGGCTACAATGAGCAGTTCTTC
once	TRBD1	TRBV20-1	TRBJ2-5	CSAGGQGVKETQYF	TGCAGTGCAGGCGGACAGGGGGTAAAAGAGACCCAGTACTTC
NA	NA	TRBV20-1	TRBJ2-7	CSAIQGGSYEQYF	TGCAGTGCCATCCAGGGGGGCTCGTACGAGCAGTACTTC
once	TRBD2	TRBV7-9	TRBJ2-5	CASSWGLAGDSETQYF	TGTGCCAGCAGCTGGGGACTAGCGGGGGACTCTGAGACCCAGTACTTC
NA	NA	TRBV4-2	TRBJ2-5	CASSQHGGEKTQYF	TGTGCCAGCAGCCAACATGGGGGAGAGAAGACCCAGTACTTC
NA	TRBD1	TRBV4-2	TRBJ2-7	CASSHMGQGVTKTYEQYF	TGTGCCAGCAGCCACATGGGACAGGGGGTTACCAAGACCTACGAGCAGTACTTC